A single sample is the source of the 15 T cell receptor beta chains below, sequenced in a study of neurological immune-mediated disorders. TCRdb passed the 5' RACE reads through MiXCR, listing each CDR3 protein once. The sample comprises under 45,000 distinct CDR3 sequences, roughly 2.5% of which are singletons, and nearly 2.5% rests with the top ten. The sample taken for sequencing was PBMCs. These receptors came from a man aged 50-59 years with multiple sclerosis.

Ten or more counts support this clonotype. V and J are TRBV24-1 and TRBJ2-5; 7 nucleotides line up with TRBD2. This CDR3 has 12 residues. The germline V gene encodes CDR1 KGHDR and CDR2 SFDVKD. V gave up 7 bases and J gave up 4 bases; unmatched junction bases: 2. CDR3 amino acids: CATSPGGETQYF. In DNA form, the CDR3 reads TGTGCCACCAGCCCGGGGGGAGAGACCCAGTACTTC.

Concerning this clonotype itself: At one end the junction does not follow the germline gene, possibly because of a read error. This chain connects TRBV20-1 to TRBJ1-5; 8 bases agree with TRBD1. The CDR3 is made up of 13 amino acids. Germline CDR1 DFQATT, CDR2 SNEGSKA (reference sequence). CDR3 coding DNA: TGCAGTGCTAGAGAGGACAGGGTTAAGCCCCAGAATTTT. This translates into CSAREDRVKPQNF.

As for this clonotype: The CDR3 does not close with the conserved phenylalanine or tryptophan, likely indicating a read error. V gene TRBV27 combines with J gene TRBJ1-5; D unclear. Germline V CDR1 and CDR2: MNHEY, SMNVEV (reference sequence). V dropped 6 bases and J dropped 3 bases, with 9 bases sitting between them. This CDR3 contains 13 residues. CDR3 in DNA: TGTGCCAGCAGATGGACGTTCAATCAGCCCCAGCATAAT. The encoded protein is CASRWTFNQPQHN.

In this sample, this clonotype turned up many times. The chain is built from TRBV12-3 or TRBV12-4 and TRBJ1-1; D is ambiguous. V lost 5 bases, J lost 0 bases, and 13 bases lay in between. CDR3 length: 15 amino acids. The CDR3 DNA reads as TGTGCCAGCAGTGACGCGGGCAGCATGAACACTGAAGCTTTCTTT. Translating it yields CASSDAGSMNTEAFF.

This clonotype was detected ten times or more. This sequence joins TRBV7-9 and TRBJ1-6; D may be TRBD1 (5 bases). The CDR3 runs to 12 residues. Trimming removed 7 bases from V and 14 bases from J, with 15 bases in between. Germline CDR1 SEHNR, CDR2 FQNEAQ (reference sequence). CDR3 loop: CASTRWGETLHF. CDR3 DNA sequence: TGTGCCAGCACTCGGTGGGGGGAGACCCTCCACTTT.

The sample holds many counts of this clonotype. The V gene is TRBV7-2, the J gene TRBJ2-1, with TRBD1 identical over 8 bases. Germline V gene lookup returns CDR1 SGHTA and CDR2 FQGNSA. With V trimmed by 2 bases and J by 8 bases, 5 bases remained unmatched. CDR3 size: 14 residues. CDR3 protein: CASSLTGGSYEQFF. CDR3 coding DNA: TGTGCCAGCAGCTTAACAGGGGGGAGTTATGAGCAGTTCTTC. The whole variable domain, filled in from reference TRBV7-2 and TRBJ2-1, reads GAGVSQSPSNKVTEKGKDVELRCDPISGHTALYWYRQSLGQGLEFLIYFQGNSAPDKSGLPSDRFSAERTGGSVSTLTIQRTQQEDSAVYLCASSLTGGSYEQFFGPGTRLTVL.

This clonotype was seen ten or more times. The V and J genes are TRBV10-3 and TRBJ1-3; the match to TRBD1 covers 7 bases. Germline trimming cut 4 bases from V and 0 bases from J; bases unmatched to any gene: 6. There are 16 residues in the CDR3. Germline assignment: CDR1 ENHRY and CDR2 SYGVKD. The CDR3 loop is CAISGARGISGNTIYF. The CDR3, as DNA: TGTGCCATCAGTGGTGCCAGGGGGATCTCTGGAAACACCATATATTTT.

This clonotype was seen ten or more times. The DNA for the CDR3 is TGTGCCAGCTCACCACTTCCTCAACGGCCAGATACGCAGTATTTT. Translating it yields CASSPLPQRPDTQYF. This sequence joins TRBV18 and TRBJ2-3; D not certain. The CDR3 sequence is 15 residues long. The germline gives CDR1 KGHSH, CDR2 LQKENI. Trimming took off 1 base at V and 4 bases at J, with 12 bases between the two ends.

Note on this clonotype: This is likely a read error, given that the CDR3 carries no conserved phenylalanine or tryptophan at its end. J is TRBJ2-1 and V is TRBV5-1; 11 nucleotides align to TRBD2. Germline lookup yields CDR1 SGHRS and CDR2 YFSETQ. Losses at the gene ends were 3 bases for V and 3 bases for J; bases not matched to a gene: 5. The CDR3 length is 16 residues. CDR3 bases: TGCGCCAGCAGCTCACAGACTAGCGGGGTCTACAATGAGCAGTTCAAC. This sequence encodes CASSSQTSGVYNEQFN.

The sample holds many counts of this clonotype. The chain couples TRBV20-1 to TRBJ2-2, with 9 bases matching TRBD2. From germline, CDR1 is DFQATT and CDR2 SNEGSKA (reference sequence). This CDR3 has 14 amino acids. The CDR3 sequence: CALGGGENTGELFF. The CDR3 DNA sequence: TGCGCGCTCGGCGGGGGGGAGAACACCGGGGAGCTGTTTTTT.

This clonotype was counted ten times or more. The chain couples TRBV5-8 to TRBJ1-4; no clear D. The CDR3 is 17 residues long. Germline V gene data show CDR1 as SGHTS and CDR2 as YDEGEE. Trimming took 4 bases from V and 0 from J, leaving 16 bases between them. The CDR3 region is CASSARLSVATNEKLFF. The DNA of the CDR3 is TGTGCCAGCAGCGCGAGGCTCAGCGTTGCAACTAATGAAAAACTGTTTTTT.

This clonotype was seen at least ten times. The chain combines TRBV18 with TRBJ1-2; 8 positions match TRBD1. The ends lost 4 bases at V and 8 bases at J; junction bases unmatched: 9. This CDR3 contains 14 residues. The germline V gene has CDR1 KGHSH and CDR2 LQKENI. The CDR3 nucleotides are TGTGCCAGCTCACTGGGGAACGGACAGGGCGGCTACACCTTC. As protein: CASSLGNGQGGYTF.

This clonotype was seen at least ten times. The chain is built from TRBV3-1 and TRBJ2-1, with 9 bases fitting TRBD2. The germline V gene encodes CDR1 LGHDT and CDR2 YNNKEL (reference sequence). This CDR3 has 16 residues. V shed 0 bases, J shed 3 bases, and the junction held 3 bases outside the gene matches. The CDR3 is CASSQEQRGDYNEQFF. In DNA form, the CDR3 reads TGTGCCAGCAGCCAAGAACAGCGGGGGGACTACAATGAGCAGTTCTTC.

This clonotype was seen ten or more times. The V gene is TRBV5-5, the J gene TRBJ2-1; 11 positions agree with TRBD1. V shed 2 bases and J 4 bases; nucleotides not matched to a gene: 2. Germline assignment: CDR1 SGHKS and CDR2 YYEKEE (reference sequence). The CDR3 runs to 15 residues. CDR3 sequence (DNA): TGTGCCAGCAGCTTTTGGGACAGGGGGTACAATGAGCAGTTCTTC. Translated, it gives CASSFWDRGYNEQFF. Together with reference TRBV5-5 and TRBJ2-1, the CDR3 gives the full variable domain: DAGVTQSPTHLIKTRGQQVTLRCSPISGHKSVSWYQQVLGQGPQFIFQYYEKEERGRGNFPDRFSARQFPNYSSELNVNALLLGDSALYLCASSFWDRGYNEQFFGPGTRLTVL.

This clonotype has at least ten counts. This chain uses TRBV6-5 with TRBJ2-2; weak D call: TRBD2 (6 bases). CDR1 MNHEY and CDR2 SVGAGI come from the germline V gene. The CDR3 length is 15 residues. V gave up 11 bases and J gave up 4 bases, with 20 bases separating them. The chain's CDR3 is CAAMDQGGVTGELFF. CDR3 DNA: TGTGCCGCAATGGATCAGGGAGGAGTCACCGGGGAGCTGTTTTTT.